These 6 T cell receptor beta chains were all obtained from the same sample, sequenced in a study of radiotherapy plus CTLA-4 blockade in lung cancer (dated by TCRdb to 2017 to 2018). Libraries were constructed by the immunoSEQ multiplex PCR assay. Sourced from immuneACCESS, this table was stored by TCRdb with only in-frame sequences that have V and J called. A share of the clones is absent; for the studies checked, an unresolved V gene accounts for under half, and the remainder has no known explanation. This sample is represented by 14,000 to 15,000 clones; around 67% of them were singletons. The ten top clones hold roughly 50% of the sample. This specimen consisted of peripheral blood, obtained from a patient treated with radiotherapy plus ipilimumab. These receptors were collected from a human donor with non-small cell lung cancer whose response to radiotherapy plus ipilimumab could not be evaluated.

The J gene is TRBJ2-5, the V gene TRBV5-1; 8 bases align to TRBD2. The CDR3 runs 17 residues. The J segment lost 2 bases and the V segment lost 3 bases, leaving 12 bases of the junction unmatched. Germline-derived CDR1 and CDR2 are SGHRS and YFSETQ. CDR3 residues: CASSSLPGGVTQETQYF. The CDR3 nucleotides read TGCGCCAGCAGCTCCCTACCGGGAGGGGTGACACAAGAGACCCAGTACTTC.

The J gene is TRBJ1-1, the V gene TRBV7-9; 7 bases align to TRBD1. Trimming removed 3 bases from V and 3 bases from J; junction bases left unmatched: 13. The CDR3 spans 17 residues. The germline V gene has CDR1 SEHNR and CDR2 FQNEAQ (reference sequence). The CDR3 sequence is CASSFHGQENWDTEAFF. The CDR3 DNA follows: TGTGCCAGCAGCTTCCACGGACAGGAGAATTGGGACACTGAAGCTTTCTTT. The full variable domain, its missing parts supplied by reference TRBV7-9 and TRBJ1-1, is DTGVSQNPRHKITKRGQNVTFRCDPISEHNRLYWYRQTLGQGPEFLTYFQNEAQLEKSRLLSDRFSAERPKGSFSTLEIQRTEQGDSAMYLCASSFHGQENWDTEAFFGQGTRLTVV.

As DNA, the CDR3 is TGTGCCAGCTCACCACCCAGGATGTCCTATGGCTACACCTTC. Translated, it gives CASSPPRMSYGYTF. The chain employs TRBV18 and TRBJ1-2; no clear D gene. The CDR3 covers 14 residues. V was pared by 0 bases and J by 4 bases, with 9 bases between. CDR1 and CDR2 from the germline V gene are KGHSH and LQKENI.

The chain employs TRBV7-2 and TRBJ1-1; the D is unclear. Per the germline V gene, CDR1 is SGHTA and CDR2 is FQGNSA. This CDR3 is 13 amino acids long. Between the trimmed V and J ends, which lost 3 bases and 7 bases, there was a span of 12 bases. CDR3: CASSFGAADEAFF. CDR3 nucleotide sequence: TGTGCCAGCAGCTTCGGCGCCGCGGATGAAGCTTTCTTT.

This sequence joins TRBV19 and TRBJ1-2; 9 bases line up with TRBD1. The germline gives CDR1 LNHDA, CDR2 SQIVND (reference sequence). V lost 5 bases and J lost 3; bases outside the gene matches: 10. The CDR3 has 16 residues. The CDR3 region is CASSLTGTGLDYGYTF. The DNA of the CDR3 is TGTGCCAGTAGTTTAACCGGGACAGGGCTCGACTATGGCTACACCTTC.

The CDR3 protein is CASSQDLGRVEDTQYF. CDR3 nucleotides: TGCGCCAGCAGCCAAGATCTTGGCAGGGTCGAAGATACGCAGTATTTT. The V call is TRBV4-3, the J call TRBJ2-3, with D maybe TRBD1 (5 bases). There are 16 residues in the CDR3. V dropped 0 bases and J dropped 5 bases, with 15 bases sitting between them. CDR1 and CDR2 (germline): LGHNA, YSLEER.